A single T cell receptor beta chain is shown here with its context. Its antigen remains unidentified. This sample was included in a study of T cell responses to AZD1222 COVID-19 vaccine. Regarding the study as a whole: The donor cohort was predominantly white British with a female majority, and clonal diversity may have been underestimated. Regions 160-218 and 743-854 held dominance among vaccine-associated CD4 TCRs, which spanned spike.

Repertoires were generated with immunoSEQ multiplex PCR, while TCRdb's copy carries only in-frame clones and drops some. The sample comprises about 140,000 clones, approximately 93% of which are singletons, and around 12% rests with the top ten. Sequences were derived from peripheral blood, sampled after recovery from COVID-19. The sequence was obtained from an adult who had recovered from COVID-19.

The CDR3 DNA reads TGCAGCGTTTCGGGACAGGCCCTGAACACTGAAGCTTTCTTT. Amino acid sequence: CSVSGQALNTEAFF. The chain carries TRBV29-1 and TRBJ1-1, with TRBD1 matching 8 bases. V trimming: 5 bases; J trimming: 0 bases; junction bases outside the gene matches: 5. The CDR3 runs to 14 residues. CDR1 SQVTM and CDR2 ANQGSEA come from the germline V gene.